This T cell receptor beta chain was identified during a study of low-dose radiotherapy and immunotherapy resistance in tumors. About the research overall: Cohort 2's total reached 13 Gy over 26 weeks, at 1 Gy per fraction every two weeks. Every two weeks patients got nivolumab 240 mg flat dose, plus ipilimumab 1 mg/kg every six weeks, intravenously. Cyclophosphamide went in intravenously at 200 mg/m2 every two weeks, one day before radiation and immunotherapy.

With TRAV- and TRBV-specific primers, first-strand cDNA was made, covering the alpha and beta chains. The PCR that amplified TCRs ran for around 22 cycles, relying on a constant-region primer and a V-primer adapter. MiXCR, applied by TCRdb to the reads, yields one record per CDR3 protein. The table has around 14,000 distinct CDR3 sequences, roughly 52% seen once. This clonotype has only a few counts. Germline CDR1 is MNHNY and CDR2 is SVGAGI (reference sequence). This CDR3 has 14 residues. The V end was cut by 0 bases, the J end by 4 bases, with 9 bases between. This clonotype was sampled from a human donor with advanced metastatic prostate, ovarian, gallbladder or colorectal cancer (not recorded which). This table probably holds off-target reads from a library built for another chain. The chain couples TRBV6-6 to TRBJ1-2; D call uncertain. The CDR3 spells CASSYSRGVYGYTF. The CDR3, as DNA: TGTGCCAGCAGTTACTCCCGGGGTGTCTATGGCTACACCTTC.